The clone carrying this T cell receptor (beta chain) has a handful of counts. The target antigen is unknown. TCRdb passed the 5' RACE reads through MiXCR, listing each CDR3 protein once. The sample carries about 110,000 distinct CDR3 sequences, around 15% recorded once. This sample is drawn from a study of T-cell memory formation after mild COVID-19. Study-wide background: Among the donors, TCR clusters were largely specific to each donor. General study results and limits: Among CD4+ contracting clones, most were CM and EM, and CD8+ ones EMRA. Pre-infection memory harbored some responding clones, suggesting cross-reactive memory joined. Nothing showed for sure that second-wave clones peaking on day 37 were SARS-CoV-2 specific.

The source is a young man who had mild COVID-19 (a few samples of this study predate the infection). Cell type and time point are not known. Sample: PBMCs or a T cell subset sorted from them (not recorded which).

This CDR3 is CASSLMGGGNQPQHF. CDR3 in DNA: TGTGCCAGCAGTTTGATGGGTGGGGGAAATCAGCCCCAGCATTTT. This sequence joins TRBV28 and TRBJ1-5; maybe TRBD1 (5 bases). The length of the CDR3 is 15 residues. CDR1 is MDHEN, CDR2 SYDVKM, per germline. With 3 bases removed from V and 4 bases from J, the gap between germline ends came to 13 bases.